Shown below are 18 T cell receptor beta chains from a single sample sequenced in a study of T cells in Graves' hyperthyroidism and ophthalmopathy. It was RNA transcripts that yielded the amplified TCR beta CDR3 regions. The TCR CDR3 first-round RT-PCR relied on the HTBI primer set. TCRdb ran MiXCR on the multiplex PCR reads and lists one entry per CDR3 protein. Of more than 300,000 distinct CDR3 sequences in the sample, roughly 17% were seen once. Sequencing was carried out using blood. The receptors shown here come from a woman in her thirties with Graves' hyperthyroidism that later progressed to Graves' ophthalmopathy.

At least ten counts were recorded for this clonotype. The chain couples TRBV20-1 to TRBJ2-3; 10 bases match TRBD2. Germline V gene data show CDR1 as DFQATT and CDR2 as SNEGSKA (reference sequence). The CDR3 runs to 14 residues. Trimming took 1 base from V and 3 from J; bases not matched to a gene: 1. The CDR3 nucleotides are TGCAGTGCTAGAGGAGCGGGGGGGACAGATACGCAGTATTTT. This gives the protein CSARGAGGTDTQYF.

The sample holds many counts of this clonotype. The chain combines TRBV3-1 with TRBJ2-5; D not certain. V was pared by 2 bases and J by 5 bases, with 12 bases between. CDR3 length: 14 residues. Germline lookup yields CDR1 LGHDT and CDR2 YNNKEL (reference sequence). This CDR3 reads CASSQPSNGETQYF. In DNA, the CDR3 is TGTGCCAGCAGCCAACCCTCTAACGGGGAGACCCAGTACTTC.

This clonotype was seen a few times. DNA for the CDR3: TGTGCCAGCAGCTTAGCGGACGTCGTAGGCTACACCTTC. Translated, it gives CASSLADVVGYTF. The rearrangement links TRBV7-9 to TRBJ1-2; D not certain. This CDR3 contains 13 residues. The germline gives CDR1 SEHNR, CDR2 FQNEAQ (reference sequence). V gave up 0 bases and J gave up 8 bases, with 10 bases separating them.

In its sample, this clonotype was seen a few times. The rearrangement joins TRBV6-1 to TRBJ2-2; either TRBD1 or TRBD2 may supply D (5 bases each). The CDR3 sequence is 16 residues long. Trimming shortened V by 5 bases and J by 1 base, and 14 bases separated the two germline ends. Germline V gives CDR1 MNHNS, CDR2 SASEGT. Written as DNA, the CDR3 is TGTGCCAGCAGTCCGTACCCGGGACGGAACACCGGGGAGCTGTTTTTT. It translates to CASSPYPGRNTGELFF.

Ten or more counts support this clonotype. The chain recombines TRBV2 with TRBJ2-2, with D possibly TRBD2 on 5 matching bases. Looked up from germline, CDR1 is SNHLY and CDR2 is FYNNEI. This CDR3 is 15 amino acids long. The germline V and J ends were trimmed by 6 bases and 2 bases, with 13 bases remaining between them. The CDR3, as DNA: TGTGCCAGCAGCCTAACAGCGGTAAACACCGGGGAGCTGTTTTTT. Its protein product is CASSLTAVNTGELFF.

The V and J genes are TRBV11-1 and TRBJ2-7, with D unresolved. Looked up from germline, CDR1 is SGHAT and CDR2 is FQDESV (reference sequence). This CDR3 spans 11 amino acids. Trimming left V 0 bases short and J 8 bases short, with 5 bases between. The CDR3 spells CASSLAEKQYF. The CDR3, as DNA: TGTGCCAGCAGCTTAGCGGAAAAGCAGTACTTC.

This clonotype was seen many times. The rearrangement links TRBV7-9 to TRBJ2-3; a weak D match, TRBD1 (6 bases). This CDR3 has 18 residues. Germline CDR1 reads SEHNR; CDR2 reads FQNEAQ (reference sequence). The V gene lost 5 bases and the J gene lost 4 bases, with 25 bases spanning the gap. The CDR3 bases are TGTGCCAGCAGCCCAATTGAGACCAAACCCCGACAGGCAGATACGCAGTATTTT. Translation gives CASSPIETKPRQADTQYF.

In its sample, this clonotype was seen a few times. The CDR3 sequence is CASRGLAGYNEQFF. CDR3 nucleotides: TGTGCCAGTAGAGGACTAGCGGGATACAATGAGCAGTTCTTC. This sequence joins TRBV19 and TRBJ2-1; 12 bases are shared with TRBD2. This CDR3 is 14 amino acids long. V was clipped by 6 bases and J by 4 bases; unmatched bases: 1. CDR1 and CDR2 (germline): LNHDA, SQIVND (reference sequence).

At least ten counts were recorded for this clonotype. V usage is TRBV12-3 or TRBV12-4 and J usage is TRBJ1-1; D remains unclear. This CDR3 comprises 12 residues. The V and J ends lost 5 bases and 5 bases respectively, with 9 bases between them. The CDR3: CASSRPGTEAFF. The DNA for the CDR3 is TGTGCCAGCAGTCGGCCAGGAACTGAAGCTTTCTTT.

The V and J genes are TRBV30 and TRBJ2-2; no reliable D call. CDR3 length equals 16 residues. Looked up from germline, CDR1 is GTSNPN and CDR2 is SVGIG (reference sequence). Between the trimmed V and J ends, which lost 3 bases and 5 bases, there was a span of 19 bases. CDR3 DNA sequence: TGTGCCTGGAGATCCTGGGAAAATAGAGAAACCGGGGAGCTGTTTTTT. Protein product: CAWRSWENRETGELFF.

This clonotype was observed many times. The chain combines TRBV28 with TRBJ2-5; D gene ambiguous. Germline lookup yields CDR1 MDHEN and CDR2 SYDVKM. Trimming removed 3 bases at V and 2 bases at J, with 13 bases between. The CDR3 covers 15 residues. CDR3 sequence (DNA): TGTGCCAGCAGTTTTGGGGTGGAAGAGCAAGAGACCCAGTACTTC. Encoded protein: CASSFGVEEQETQYF.

V gene TRBV7-2 combines with J gene TRBJ2-5; 7 bases map to TRBD2. The germline V gene encodes CDR1 SGHTA and CDR2 FQGNSA. CDR3 length: 15 residues. Trimming took 5 bases from V and 3 from J; bases not matched to a gene: 9. In DNA form, the CDR3 reads TGTGCCAGCAGCCGTTCAGGGACTACTGAAGAGACCCAGTACTTC. This gives the protein CASSRSGTTEETQYF.

This clonotype appeared many times. V and J are TRBV3-1 and TRBJ2-5; 7 bases align to TRBD1. Germline loops: CDR1 LGHDT, CDR2 YNNKEL (reference sequence). The CDR3 contains 13 residues. Trimming cost V 2 bases and J 5 bases; bases outside gene matches: 2. In nucleotides, the CDR3 is TGTGCCAGCAGCCAAAGGGGGCTGGAGACCCAGTACTTC. Protein product: CASSQRGLETQYF.

This clonotype has a count of ten or more. The chain couples TRBV28 to TRBJ1-2; perhaps TRBD1 as D (5 bases). V was shortened by 3 bases and J by 4 bases, with 18 bases between the two germline ends. This CDR3 has 16 amino acids. CDR1 and CDR2 (germline): MDHEN, SYDVKM. The CDR3: CASSFHTGPPAYGYTF. The DNA for the CDR3 is TGTGCCAGCAGTTTTCATACAGGACCACCAGCCTATGGCTACACCTTC.

This clonotype was seen a few times. A clone one base away is much larger, so this may be a read error. DNA for the CDR3: TGCAGTGCCCAGGGACAGGGGGATTCACCCCTCCACTTT. As protein: CSAQGQGDSPLHF. The gene calls are TRBV20-1 and TRBJ1-6; TRBD1 aligns across 11 bases. This CDR3 has 13 amino acids. CDR1 and CDR2 (germline): DFQATT, SNEGSKA (reference sequence). Unmatched junction bases numbered 3, after V lost 6 bases and J lost 8 bases.

This clonotype was seen ten or more times. The gene calls are TRBV28 and TRBJ2-7; D is possibly TRBD1 or TRBD2 (5 bases each). Trimming took off 3 bases at V and 7 bases at J, with 16 bases between the two ends. CDR3 length equals 14 residues. The germline V gene has CDR1 MDHEN and CDR2 SYDVKM. DNA for the CDR3: TGTGCCAGCAGTTTGTGGGACGGCGAGCGAGAGCAGTACTTC. This encodes CASSLWDGEREQYF.

This sequence joins TRBV5-4 and TRBJ2-2; D remains unclear. This CDR3 comprises 16 residues. From germline, CDR1 is SGHNT and CDR2 YYREEE (reference sequence). The V and J ends lost 4 bases and 0 bases respectively, with 13 bases between them. The CDR3 loop reads CASSRNFRANTGELFF. CDR3 sequence (DNA): TGTGCCAGCAGCCGTAACTTTCGCGCGAACACCGGGGAGCTGTTTTTT.

The chain has TRBV5-1 and TRBJ2-7, with 10 positions matching TRBD1. Germline values: CDR1 SGHRS, CDR2 YFSETQ. The ends lost 2 bases at V and 5 bases at J; junction bases unmatched: 10. The CDR3 is 16 amino acids. CDR3 nucleotides: TGCGCCAGCAGCTTCGGTGGGACAGGGGATTTCAACGAGCAGTACTTC. Translating it yields CASSFGGTGDFNEQYF.